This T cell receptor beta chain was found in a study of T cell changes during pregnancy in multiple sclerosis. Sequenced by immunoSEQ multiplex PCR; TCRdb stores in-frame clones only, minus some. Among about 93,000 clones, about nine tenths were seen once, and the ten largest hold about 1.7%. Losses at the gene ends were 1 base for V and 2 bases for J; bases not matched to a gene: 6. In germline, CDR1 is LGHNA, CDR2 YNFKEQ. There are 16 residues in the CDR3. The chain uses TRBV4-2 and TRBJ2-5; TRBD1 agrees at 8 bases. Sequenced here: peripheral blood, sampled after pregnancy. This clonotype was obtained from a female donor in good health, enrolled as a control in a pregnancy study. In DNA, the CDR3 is TGTGCCAGCAGCCAAGTGGACAGGGCCCGACAAGAGACCCAGTACTTC. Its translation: CASSQVDRARQETQYF.